The 20 T cell receptor beta chains listed next were all sequenced from one sample in a study of technical replicates of blood from a few donors. TCRdb keeps only in-frame clones here, not all; method: immunoSEQ multiplex PCR. The sample comprises over 80,000 clones, about 96% of which are singletons, and about 0.38% rests with the top ten. Sequenced: T cells isolated from PBMCs. The receptors come from a human donor in good health.

V gene TRBV7-9 combines with J gene TRBJ2-7, with unresolved D. V gave up 1 base and J gave up 3 bases, with 4 bases separating them. Germline CDR1 reads SEHNR; CDR2 reads FQNEAQ (reference sequence). The length of the CDR3 is 12 residues. The CDR3 here is CASSLGSYEQYF. The CDR3 nucleotides are TGTGCCAGCAGCTTAGGCAGCTACGAGCAGTACTTC.

The chain carries TRBV2 and TRBJ2-7; no reliable D call. V lost 1 base to trimming and J lost 2 bases, with 9 bases between them. The length of the CDR3 is 14 residues. Germline CDR1 reads SNHLY; CDR2 reads FYNNEI. CDR3 protein: CASSEGGLTYEQYF. In DNA, the CDR3 is TGTGCCAGCAGTGAAGGTGGGCTTACCTACGAGCAGTACTTC.

V usage is TRBV11-2 and J usage is TRBJ2-7; D unresolved. The V end lost 5 bases, the J end lost 4 bases, and 12 bases lay between the germline ends. The germline CDR1 and CDR2 sequences are SGHAT and FQNNGV. This CDR3 comprises 13 residues. The CDR3 reads CASSTPLEYEQYF. CDR3 in DNA: TGTGCCAGCAGCACGCCCTTGGAGTACGAGCAGTACTTC. Filled out from reference TRBV11-2 and TRBJ2-7, the complete variable domain reads EAGVAQSPRYKIIEKRQSVAFWCNPISGHATLYWYQQILGQGPKLLIQFQNNGVVDDSQLPKDRFSAERLKGVDSTLKIQPAKLEDSAVYLCASSTPLEYEQYFGPGTRLTVT.

This chain uses TRBV9 with TRBJ2-5; 7 bases match TRBD1. J lost 2 bases, V lost 4 bases, and 5 bases had no gene match. Germline CDR1 and CDR2: SGDLS and YYNGEE. CDR3 length equals 14 residues. CDR3 nucleotide sequence: TGTGCCAGCAGCCCCTCAGGGGGTCAAGAGACCCAGTACTTC. It codes for CASSPSGGQETQYF.

J is TRBJ2-5 and V is TRBV5-1; 7 bases are shared with TRBD2. The junction had 11 bases not matched to a gene; V was cut back by 0 bases and J by 3 bases. There are 17 residues in the CDR3. Per the germline V gene, CDR1 is SGHRS and CDR2 is YFSETQ. In nucleotides, the CDR3 is TGCGCCAGCAGCTTGGGCGGCGGGCTAGCGGTTAAAGAGACCCAGTACTTC. It codes for CASSLGGGLAVKETQYF.

The chain links TRBV29-1 to TRBJ1-1; weak D call: TRBD1 (5 bases). CDR1 and CDR2 (germline): SQVTM, ANQGSEA. The CDR3 runs 12 residues. Trimming removed 2 bases at V and 3 bases at J, with 7 bases between. The CDR3 region has the DNA TGCAGCGTTGAAAGGGGCGACACTGAAGCTTTCTTT. It yields the protein CSVERGDTEAFF.

The chain uses TRBV15 and TRBJ2-3; 8 bases line up with TRBD1. Trimming at V came to 6 bases and at J to 2 bases, leaving 4 bases not matched to a gene. Germline CDR1 is LNHNV and CDR2 is YYDKDF (reference sequence). The CDR3 length is 14 residues. The chain's CDR3 is CATRRTGLTDTQYF. For the CDR3, the DNA is TGTGCCACCAGGAGGACAGGGCTCACAGATACGCAGTATTTT.

The chain joins TRBV28 to TRBJ2-4, with 7 bases aligning to TRBD1. Germline V gene data show CDR1 as MDHEN and CDR2 as SYDVKM. Trimming took 4 bases from V and 11 from J; bases not matched to a gene: 5. This CDR3 region has 12 residues. CDR3 DNA: TGTGCCAGCAGTTGGGACAGTCCTTTTCAGTACTTC. Residues: CASSWDSPFQYF.

The rearrangement links TRBV2 to TRBJ1-6; D gene ambiguous. Germline V gives CDR1 SNHLY, CDR2 FYNNEI. Trimming took 6 bases from V and 4 from J, leaving 7 bases between them. This CDR3 has 13 amino acids. CDR3 protein: CASRATYNSPLHF. In DNA, the CDR3 is TGTGCCAGCAGAGCAACGTATAATTCACCCCTCCACTTT.

The chain couples TRBV4-2 to TRBJ2-7; 12 bases fit TRBD2. Germline V lookup: CDR1 LGHNA, CDR2 YNFKEQ. V was pared by 1 base and J by 1 base, with 5 bases of the junction left unmatched. The length of the CDR3 is 17 residues. CDR3: CASSQGLAGDKSYEQYF. CDR3 nucleotides: TGTGCCAGCAGCCAAGGACTAGCGGGAGACAAATCCTACGAGCAGTACTTC.

This sequence joins TRBV9 and TRBJ2-7; 7 positions agree with TRBD1. Germline trimming cut 3 bases from V and 7 bases from J; bases unmatched to any gene: 10. This CDR3 region has 14 residues. CDR1 and CDR2 (germline): SGDLS, YYNGEE. The CDR3 loop reads CASSGATGMREQYF. The DNA of the CDR3 is TGTGCCAGCAGCGGGGCGACAGGGATGCGGGAGCAGTACTTC.

The chain is built from TRBV5-6 and TRBJ2-2, with 9 bases matching TRBD1. This CDR3 is 15 amino acids long. In germline, CDR1 is SGHDT, CDR2 YYEEEE. The trim removed 4 bases at V and 4 bases at J, leaving 5 bases unmatched. Here the CDR3 reads CASSTGTGFTGELFF. The CDR3 DNA reads TGTGCCAGCAGCACCGGGACAGGGTTCACCGGGGAGCTGTTTTTT.

The chain couples TRBV5-1 to TRBJ1-2; D not resolved. V was pared by 0 bases and J by 8 bases, with 17 bases between. Germline CDR1 and CDR2: SGHRS and YFSETQ. The CDR3 is 15 amino acids. DNA for the CDR3: TGCGCCAGCAGCTTGGCCGATTCGGTAGGGAGAGGCTACACCTTC. It is translated as CASSLADSVGRGYTF.

V and J are TRBV10-3 and TRBJ2-7; perhaps TRBD2 as D (5 bases). CDR1 is ENHRY and CDR2 is SYGVKD in the germline V gene. This CDR3 has 12 residues. V was pared by 6 bases and J by 0 bases, with 6 bases between. The CDR3 loop is CAIRDSSYEQYF. The CDR3 region has the DNA TGTGCCATCAGGGACTCCTCCTACGAGCAGTACTTC.

Turning to this clone: The sample contains more than one DNA sequence encoding this CDR3. The chain employs TRBV27 and TRBJ2-1; 7 bases fit TRBD2. The J segment lost 4 bases and the V segment lost 2 bases, leaving 2 bases of the junction unmatched. The length of the CDR3 is 14 residues. Germline assignment: CDR1 MNHEY and CDR2 SMNVEV (reference sequence). The CDR3 region has the DNA TGTGCCAGCAGTTTAACTAGCGCTTACAATGAGCAGTTCTTC. Translating it yields CASSLTSAYNEQFF.

The J gene is TRBJ2-7, the V gene TRBV14, with 7 bases aligning to TRBD2. The germline V gene encodes CDR1 SGHDN and CDR2 FVKESK. Losses at the gene ends were 4 bases for V and 3 bases for J; bases not matched to a gene: 6. The CDR3 has 14 amino acids. CDR3 bases: TGTGCCAGCAGCCTGTCCGCGGGAGACTACGAGCAGTACTTC. It codes for CASSLSAGDYEQYF. Together with reference TRBV14 and TRBJ2-7, the CDR3 gives the full variable domain: EAGVTQFPSHSVIEKGQTVTLRCDPISGHDNLYWYRRVMGKEIKFLLHFVKESKQDESGMPNNRFLAERTGGTYSTLKVQPAELEDSGVYFCASSLSAGDYEQYFGPGTRLTVT.

This rearrangement joins TRBV6-5 to TRBJ1-2; D is possibly TRBD1 (6 bases). This CDR3 contains 13 residues. V lost 6 bases, J lost 7 bases, and 15 bases lay in between. CDR1 MNHEY and CDR2 SVGAGI come from the germline V gene. CDR3 nucleotides: TGTGCCAGCAGCCGTACAGGGATTGTTGGCTACACCTTC. Amino acid sequence: CASSRTGIVGYTF.

V and J are TRBV27 and TRBJ1-4, with TRBD1 as a possible D gene (5 bases). Trimming took off 3 bases at V and 0 bases at J, with 17 bases between the two ends. Germline CDR1 MNHEY, CDR2 SMNVEV (reference sequence). The CDR3 runs to 18 residues. CDR3 amino acids: CASSLIAPLGATNEKLFF. In DNA, the CDR3 is TGTGCCAGCAGTTTGATAGCCCCCTTAGGGGCAACTAATGAAAAACTGTTTTTT. The entire variable domain, with the rest obtained from reference TRBV27 and TRBJ1-4, is as follows: EAQVTQNPRYLITVTGKKLTVTCSQNMNHEYMSWYRQDPGLGLRQIYYSMNVEVTDKGDVPEGYKVSRKEKRNFPLILESPSPNQTSLYFCASSLIAPLGATNEKLFFGSGTQLSVL.

V is TRBV9 and J is TRBJ2-4; D possibly corresponds to TRBD2 (6 bases). Germline V CDR1 and CDR2: SGDLS, YYNGEE. The CDR3 has 14 amino acids. V gave up 0 bases and J gave up 8 bases, with 12 bases separating them. As DNA, the CDR3 is TGTGCCAGCAGCGTAGCTACTAGCCCGGACATTCAGTACTTC. This sequence encodes CASSVATSPDIQYF. Full variable domain (remainder filled in from reference TRBV9 and TRBJ2-4): DSGVTQTPKHLITATGQRVTLRCSPRSGDLSVYWYQQSLDQGLQFLIQYYNGEERAKGNILERFSAQQFPDLHSELNLSSLELGDSALYFCASSVATSPDIQYFGAGTRLSVL.

This chain uses TRBV7-2 with TRBJ2-5; TRBD2 agrees at 10 bases. Looked up from germline, CDR1 is SGHTA and CDR2 is FQGNSA. V lost 2 bases to trimming and J lost 4 bases; unmatched junction nucleotides: 7. The CDR3 consists of 16 residues. CDR3 nucleotide sequence: TGTGCCAGCAGCTTATCCAGCGGGAGGGGTCGAGAGACCCAGTACTTC. Translation: CASSLSSGRGRETQYF.